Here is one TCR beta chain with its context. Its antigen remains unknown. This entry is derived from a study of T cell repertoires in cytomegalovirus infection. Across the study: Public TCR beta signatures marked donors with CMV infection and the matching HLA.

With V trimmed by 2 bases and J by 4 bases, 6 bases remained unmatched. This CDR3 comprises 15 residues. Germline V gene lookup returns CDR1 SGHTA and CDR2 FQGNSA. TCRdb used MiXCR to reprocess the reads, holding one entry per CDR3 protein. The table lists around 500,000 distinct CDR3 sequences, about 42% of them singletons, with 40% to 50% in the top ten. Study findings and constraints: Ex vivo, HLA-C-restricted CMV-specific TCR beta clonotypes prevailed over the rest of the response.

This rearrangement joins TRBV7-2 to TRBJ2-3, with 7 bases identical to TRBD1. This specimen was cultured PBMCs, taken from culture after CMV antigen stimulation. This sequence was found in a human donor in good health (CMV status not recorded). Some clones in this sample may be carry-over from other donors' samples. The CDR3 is CASSLRSGQSDTQYF. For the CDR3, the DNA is TGTGCCAGCAGCTTACGTTCGGGACAGTCAGATACGCAGTATTTT.